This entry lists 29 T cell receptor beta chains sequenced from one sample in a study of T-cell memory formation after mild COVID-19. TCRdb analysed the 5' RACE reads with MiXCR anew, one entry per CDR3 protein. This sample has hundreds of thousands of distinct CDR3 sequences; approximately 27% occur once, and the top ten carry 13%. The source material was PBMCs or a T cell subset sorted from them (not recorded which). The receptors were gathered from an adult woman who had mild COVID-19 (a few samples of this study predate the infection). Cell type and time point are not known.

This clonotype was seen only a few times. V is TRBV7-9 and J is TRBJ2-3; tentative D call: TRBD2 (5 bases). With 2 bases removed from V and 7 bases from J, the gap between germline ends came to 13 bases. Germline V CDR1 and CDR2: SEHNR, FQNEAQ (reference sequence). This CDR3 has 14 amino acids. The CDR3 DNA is TGTGCCAGCAGCTTAAGAGGAGGACTGCATACGCAGTATTTT. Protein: CASSLRGGLHTQYF. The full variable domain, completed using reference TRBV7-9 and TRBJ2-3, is DTGVSQNPRHKITKRGQNVTFRCDPISEHNRLYWYRQTLGQGPEFLTYFQNEAQLEKSRLLSDRFSAERPKGSFSTLEIQRTEQGDSAMYLCASSLRGGLHTQYFGPGTRLTVL.

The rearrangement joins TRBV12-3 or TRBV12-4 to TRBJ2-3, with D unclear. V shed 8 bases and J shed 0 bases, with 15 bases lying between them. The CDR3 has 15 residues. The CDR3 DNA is TGTGCCAGCCCCCCAGGCGGCGTGAGCACAGATACGCAGTATTTT. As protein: CASPPGGVSTDTQYF.

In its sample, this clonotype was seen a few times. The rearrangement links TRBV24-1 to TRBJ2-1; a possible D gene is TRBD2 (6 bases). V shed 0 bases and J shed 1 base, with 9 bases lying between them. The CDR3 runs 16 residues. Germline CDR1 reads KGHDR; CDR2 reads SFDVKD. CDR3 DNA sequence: TGTGCCACCAGTGATTTGTCCGGGAGTTCCTACAATGAGCAGTTCTTC. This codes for CATSDLSGSSYNEQFF.

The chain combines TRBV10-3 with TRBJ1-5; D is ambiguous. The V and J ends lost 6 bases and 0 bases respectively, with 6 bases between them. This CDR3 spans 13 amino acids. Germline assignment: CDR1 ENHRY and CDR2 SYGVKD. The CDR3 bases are TGTGCCATCAGGGTTCATAGCAATCAGCCCCAGCATTTT. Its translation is CAIRVHSNQPQHF.

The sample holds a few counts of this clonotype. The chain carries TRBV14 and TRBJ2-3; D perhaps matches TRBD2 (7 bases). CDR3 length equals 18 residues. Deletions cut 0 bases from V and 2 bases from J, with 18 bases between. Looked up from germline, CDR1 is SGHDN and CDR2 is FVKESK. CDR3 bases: TGTGCCAGCAGCCAAGATCCACCGGCGGGGGCATACACAGATACGCAGTATTTT. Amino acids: CASSQDPPAGAYTDTQYF. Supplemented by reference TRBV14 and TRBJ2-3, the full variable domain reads EAGVTQFPSHSVIEKGQTVTLRCDPISGHDNLYWYRRVMGKEIKFLLHFVKESKQDESGMPNNRFLAERTGGTYSTLKVQPAELEDSGVYFCASSQDPPAGAYTDTQYFGPGTRLTVL.

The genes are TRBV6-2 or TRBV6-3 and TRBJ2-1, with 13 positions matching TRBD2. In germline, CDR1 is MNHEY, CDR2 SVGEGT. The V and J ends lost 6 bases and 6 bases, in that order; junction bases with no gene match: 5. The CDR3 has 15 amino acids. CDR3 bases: TGTGCCAGCAGAAGGACTAGCGGGAGTTTCAATGAGCAGTTCTTC. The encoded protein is CASRRTSGSFNEQFF.

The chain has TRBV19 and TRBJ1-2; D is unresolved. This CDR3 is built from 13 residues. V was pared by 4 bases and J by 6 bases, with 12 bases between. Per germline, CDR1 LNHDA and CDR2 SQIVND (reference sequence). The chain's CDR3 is CASSTFGRNGYTF. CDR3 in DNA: TGTGCCAGTAGTACCTTCGGGAGGAATGGCTACACCTTC.

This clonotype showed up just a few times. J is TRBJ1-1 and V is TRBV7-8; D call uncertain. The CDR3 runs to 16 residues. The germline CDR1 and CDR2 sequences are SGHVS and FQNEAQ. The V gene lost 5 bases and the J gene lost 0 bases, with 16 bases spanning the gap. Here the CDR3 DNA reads TGTGCCAGCAGCCCGGGGAGGGCGATCATGAACACTGAAGCTTTCTTT. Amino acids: CASSPGRAIMNTEAFF.

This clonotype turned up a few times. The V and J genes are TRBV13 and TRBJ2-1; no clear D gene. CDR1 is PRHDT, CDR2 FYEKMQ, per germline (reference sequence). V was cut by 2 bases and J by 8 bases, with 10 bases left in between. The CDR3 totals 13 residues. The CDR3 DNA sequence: TGTGCCAGCAGCTTATGGTCTTCCCATGAGCAGTTCTTC. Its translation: CASSLWSSHEQFF.

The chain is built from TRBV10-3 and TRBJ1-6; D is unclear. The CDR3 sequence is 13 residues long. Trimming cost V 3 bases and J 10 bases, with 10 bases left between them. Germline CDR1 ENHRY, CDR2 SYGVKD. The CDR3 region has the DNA TGTGCCATCAGTGACACCCTGGGGTCACCCCTCCACTTT. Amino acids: CAISDTLGSPLHF.

Here the CDR3 reads CASSLGAADEKTQYF. The CDR3, as DNA: TGCGCCAGCAGCCTCGGGGCCGCAGACGAAAAGACCCAGTACTTC. V and J are TRBV4-1 and TRBJ2-5, with D perhaps being TRBD1 or TRBD2 (5 bases each). The CDR3 spans 15 residues. V dropped 4 bases and J dropped 6 bases, with 18 bases sitting between them. Germline V gene lookup returns CDR1 MGHRA and CDR2 YSYEKL.

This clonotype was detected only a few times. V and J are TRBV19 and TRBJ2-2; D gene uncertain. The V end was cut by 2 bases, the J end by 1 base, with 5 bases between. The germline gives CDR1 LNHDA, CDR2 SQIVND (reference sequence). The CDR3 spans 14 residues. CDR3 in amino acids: CASSILGNTGELFF. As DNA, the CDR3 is TGTGCCAGTAGTATACTCGGGAACACCGGGGAGCTGTTTTTT.

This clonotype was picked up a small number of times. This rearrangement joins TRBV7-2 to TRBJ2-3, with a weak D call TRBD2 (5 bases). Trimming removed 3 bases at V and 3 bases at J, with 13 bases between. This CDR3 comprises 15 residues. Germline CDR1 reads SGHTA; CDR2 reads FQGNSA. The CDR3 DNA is TGTGCCAGCAGCTTGATGGGGAGTTGGACAGATACGCAGTATTTT. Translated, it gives CASSLMGSWTDTQYF.

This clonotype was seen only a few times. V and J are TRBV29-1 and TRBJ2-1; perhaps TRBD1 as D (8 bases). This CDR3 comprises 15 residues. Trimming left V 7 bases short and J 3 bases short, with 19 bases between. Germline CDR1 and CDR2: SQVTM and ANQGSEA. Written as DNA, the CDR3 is TGCAGCGCCCGCTCAGGGGGCGGGGGCTACAATGAGCAGTTCTTC. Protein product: CSARSGGGGYNEQFF.

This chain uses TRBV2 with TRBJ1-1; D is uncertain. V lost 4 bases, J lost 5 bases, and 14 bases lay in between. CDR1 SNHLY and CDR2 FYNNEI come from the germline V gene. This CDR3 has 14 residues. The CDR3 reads CASSVSELGTEAFF. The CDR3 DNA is TGTGCCAGCAGTGTATCAGAACTTGGGACTGAAGCTTTCTTT.

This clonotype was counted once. The CDR3 spells CASSQEGGRGYNEQFF. CDR3 in DNA: TGTGCCAGCAGCCAAGAAGGCGGGAGAGGATACAATGAGCAGTTCTTC. This sequence joins TRBV4-2 and TRBJ2-1; 7 bases agree with TRBD2. This CDR3 comprises 16 residues. Trimming removed 0 bases from V and 4 bases from J; junction bases left unmatched: 6. Germline values: CDR1 LGHNA, CDR2 YNFKEQ.

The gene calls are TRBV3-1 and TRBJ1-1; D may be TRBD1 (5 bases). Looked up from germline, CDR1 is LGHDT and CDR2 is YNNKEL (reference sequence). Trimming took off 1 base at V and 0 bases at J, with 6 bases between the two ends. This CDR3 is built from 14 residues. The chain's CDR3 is CASSQGTLNTEAFF. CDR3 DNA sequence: TGTGCCAGCAGCCAAGGGACACTGAACACTGAAGCTTTCTTT.

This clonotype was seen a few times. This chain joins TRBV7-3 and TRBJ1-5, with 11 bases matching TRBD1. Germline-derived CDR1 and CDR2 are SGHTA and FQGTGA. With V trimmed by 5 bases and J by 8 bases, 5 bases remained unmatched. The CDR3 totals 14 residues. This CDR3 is CASSLGTGGEPQHF. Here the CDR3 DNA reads TGTGCCAGCAGCCTAGGGACAGGGGGGGAGCCCCAGCATTTT.

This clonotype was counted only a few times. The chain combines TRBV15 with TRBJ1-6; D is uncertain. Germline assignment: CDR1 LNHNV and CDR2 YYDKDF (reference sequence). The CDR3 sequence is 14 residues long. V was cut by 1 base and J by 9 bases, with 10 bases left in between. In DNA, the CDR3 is TGTGCCACCAGCAGAGGACTTAAAGGTTCACCCCTCCACTTT. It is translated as CATSRGLKGSPLHF.

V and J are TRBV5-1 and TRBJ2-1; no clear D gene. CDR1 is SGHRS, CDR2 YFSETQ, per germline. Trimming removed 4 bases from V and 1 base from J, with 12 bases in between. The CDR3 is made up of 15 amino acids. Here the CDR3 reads CASSVGPQSYNEQFF. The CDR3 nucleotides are TGCGCCAGCAGCGTAGGGCCCCAATCCTACAATGAGCAGTTCTTC.

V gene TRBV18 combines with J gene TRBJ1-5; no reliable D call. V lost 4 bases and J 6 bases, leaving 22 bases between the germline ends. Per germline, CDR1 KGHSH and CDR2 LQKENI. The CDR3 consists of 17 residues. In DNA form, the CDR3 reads TGTGCCAGCTCACGAACCGTTCCACGGGGAAGCGGTCAGCCCCAGCATTTT. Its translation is CASSRTVPRGSGQPQHF. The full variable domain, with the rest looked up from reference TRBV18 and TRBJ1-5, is NAGVMQNPRHLVRRRGQEARLRCSPMKGHSHVYWYRQLPEEGLKFMVYLQKENIIDESGMPKERFSAEFPKEGPSILRIQQVVRGDSAAYFCASSRTVPRGSGQPQHFGDGTRLSIL.

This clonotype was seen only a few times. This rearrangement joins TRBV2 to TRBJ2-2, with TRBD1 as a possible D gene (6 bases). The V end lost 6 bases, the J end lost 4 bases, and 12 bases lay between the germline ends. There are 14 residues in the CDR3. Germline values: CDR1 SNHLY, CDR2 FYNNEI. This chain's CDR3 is CASRDRGGTGELFF. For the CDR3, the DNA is TGTGCCAGCAGAGATAGAGGGGGCACCGGGGAGCTGTTTTTT.

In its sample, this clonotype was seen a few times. Written as DNA, the CDR3 is TGTGCCAGCAGCCACCAACTTCGCACAGATACGCAGTATTTT. Translated: CASSHQLRTDTQYF. The chain uses TRBV3-1 and TRBJ2-3; D unresolved. V shed 3 bases and J shed 1 base, with 8 bases lying between them. In germline, CDR1 is LGHDT, CDR2 YNNKEL (reference sequence). This CDR3 contains 14 residues.

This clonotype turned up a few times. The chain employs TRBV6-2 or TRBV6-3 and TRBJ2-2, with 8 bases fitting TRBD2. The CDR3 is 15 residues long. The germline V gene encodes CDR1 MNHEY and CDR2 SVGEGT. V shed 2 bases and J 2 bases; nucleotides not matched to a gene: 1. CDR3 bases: TGTGCCAGCAGTTACACTAGCGGAAACACCGGGGAGCTGTTTTTT. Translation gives CASSYTSGNTGELFF.

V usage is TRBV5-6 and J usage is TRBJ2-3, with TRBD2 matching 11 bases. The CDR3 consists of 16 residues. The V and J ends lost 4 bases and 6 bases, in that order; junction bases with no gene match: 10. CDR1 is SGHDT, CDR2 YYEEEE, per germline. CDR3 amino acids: CASSPRLAGLSDTQYF. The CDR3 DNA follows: TGTGCCAGCAGCCCCCGACTAGCGGGATTATCTGATACGCAGTATTTT.

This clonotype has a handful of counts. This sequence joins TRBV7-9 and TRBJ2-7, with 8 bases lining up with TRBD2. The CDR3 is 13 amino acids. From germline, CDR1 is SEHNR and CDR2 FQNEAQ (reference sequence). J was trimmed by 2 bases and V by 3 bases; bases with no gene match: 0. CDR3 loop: CASSFGGAYEQYF. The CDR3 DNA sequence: TGTGCCAGCAGCTTCGGGGGGGCCTACGAGCAGTACTTC.

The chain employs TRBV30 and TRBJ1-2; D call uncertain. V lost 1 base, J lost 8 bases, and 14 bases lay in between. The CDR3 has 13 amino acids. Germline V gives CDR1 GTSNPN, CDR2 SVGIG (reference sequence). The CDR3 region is CAWSDPFSGGYTF. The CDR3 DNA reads TGTGCCTGGAGTGACCCTTTTTCGGGGGGCTACACCTTC.

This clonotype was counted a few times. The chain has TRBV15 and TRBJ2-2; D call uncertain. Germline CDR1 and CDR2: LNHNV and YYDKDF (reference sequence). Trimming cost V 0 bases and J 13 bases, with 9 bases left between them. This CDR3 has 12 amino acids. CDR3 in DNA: TGTGCCACCAGCAGAGATTTCGGATGGCTGTTTTTT. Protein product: CATSRDFGWLFF.

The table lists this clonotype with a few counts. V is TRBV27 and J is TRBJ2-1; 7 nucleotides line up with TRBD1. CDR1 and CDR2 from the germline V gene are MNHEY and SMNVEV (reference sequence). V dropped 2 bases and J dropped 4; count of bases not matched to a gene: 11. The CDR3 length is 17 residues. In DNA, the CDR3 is TGTGCCAGCAGTTTAGGGTTAGGGACAGCTCGGTACAATGAGCAGTTCTTC. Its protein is CASSLGLGTARYNEQFF.